The 20 T cell receptor beta chains reported below all come from one sample, sequenced in a study of blood T cell repertoires in COVID-19. The data were produced by immunoSEQ multiplex PCR, yet TCRdb's version contains in-frame clones alone and is incomplete. The sample includes nearly 30,000 clones, 89% seen only once; the top ten take 9% to 10%. The sequenced material came from peripheral blood. Every receptor here comes from a human donor in a cohort sampled during active COVID-19.

The rearrangement joins TRBV18 to TRBJ1-6; TRBD1 might be the D (5 bases). V dropped 3 bases and J dropped 1 base, with 7 bases sitting between them. This CDR3 contains 15 residues. Germline V lookup: CDR1 KGHSH, CDR2 LQKENI. This chain's CDR3 is CASSPDTSYNSPLHF. The CDR3 bases are TGTGCCAGCTCACCGGACACATCCTATAATTCACCCCTCCACTTT. Full variable domain (missing parts from reference TRBV18 and TRBJ1-6): NAGVMQNPRHLVRRRGQEARLRCSPMKGHSHVYWYRQLPEEGLKFMVYLQKENIIDESGMPKERFSAEFPKEGPSILRIQQVVRGDSAAYFCASSPDTSYNSPLHFGNGTRLTVT.

This chain joins TRBV9 and TRBJ2-3; TRBD2 agrees at 9 bases. Trimming at V came to 6 bases and at J to 4 bases, leaving 6 bases not matched to a gene. Germline V gene data show CDR1 as SGDLS and CDR2 as YYNGEE. This CDR3 is built from 14 residues. The CDR3 protein is CASTGGGGADTQYF. CDR3 coding DNA: TGTGCCAGCACCGGGGGCGGGGGGGCAGATACGCAGTATTTT.

This clone was picked up a small number of times. The rearrangement joins TRBV28 to TRBJ2-3; 11 nucleotides match TRBD2. CDR3 length: 18 residues. The ends lost 5 bases at V and 6 bases at J; junction bases unmatched: 16. Germline CDR1 MDHEN, CDR2 SYDVKM. CDR3 DNA sequence: TGTGCCAGCAGTGCCCCGACCCGCTTAGCGGGGGGGGACGATACGCAGTATTTT. Translating it yields CASSAPTRLAGGDDTQYF. The full variable domain, with the rest looked up from reference TRBV28 and TRBJ2-3, is DVKVTQSSRYLVKRTGEKVFLECVQDMDHENMFWYRQDPGLGLRLIYFSYDVKMKEKGDIPEGYSVSREKKERFSLILESASTNQTSMYLCASSAPTRLAGGDDTQYFGPGTRLTVL.

V usage is TRBV9 and J usage is TRBJ1-2, with 7 bases aligning to TRBD1. This CDR3 has 15 amino acids. The V and J ends lost 4 bases and 0 bases, in that order; junction bases with no gene match: 6. Germline V gene sequence: CDR1 SGDLS, CDR2 YYNGEE. CDR3 protein: CASSPGTVSNYGYTF. DNA for the CDR3: TGTGCCAGCAGCCCTGGGACAGTATCTAACTATGGCTACACCTTC.

The V gene is TRBV4-3, the J gene TRBJ2-1, with 15 bases identical to TRBD2. The CDR3 contains 15 residues. J was trimmed by 7 bases and V by 4 bases; bases with no gene match: 2. Germline-derived CDR1 and CDR2 are LGHNA and YSLEER. CDR3 coding DNA: TGCGCCAGCAGCCTGGGGACTAGCGGGGGGAATGAGCAGTTCTTC. It codes for CASSLGTSGGNEQFF.

The CDR3 DNA is TGTGCCAGCAGCGCAGCGGGGGGGCCGTACGAGCAGTACTTC. This codes for CASSAAGGPYEQYF. The J gene is TRBJ2-7, the V gene TRBV9; 10 bases line up with TRBD2. The CDR3 covers 14 residues. After removal of 3 bases from V and 4 bases from J, the junction contained 4 bases not matched to a gene. CDR1 SGDLS and CDR2 YYNGEE come from the germline V gene.

V is TRBV9 and J is TRBJ2-1; 7 positions match TRBD1. CDR1 is SGDLS and CDR2 is YYNGEE in the germline V gene. The CDR3 spans 15 residues. V gave up 4 bases and J gave up 7 bases; unmatched junction bases: 11. CDR3 protein: CASSPTGVAWNEQFF. The CDR3 DNA is TGTGCCAGCAGCCCAACAGGGGTCGCGTGGAATGAGCAGTTCTTC.

The V gene is TRBV7-2, the J gene TRBJ1-4, with 7 bases identical to TRBD1. The CDR3 totals 14 residues. J was trimmed by 3 bases and V by 5 bases; bases with no gene match: 3. Per the germline V gene, CDR1 is SGHTA and CDR2 is FQGNSA. The CDR3 bases are TGTGCCAGCAGCGCACAGGGGTCTAATGAAAAACTGTTTTTT. Translation gives CASSAQGSNEKLFF.

The chain is built from TRBV3-1 (or the pseudogene TRBV3-2) and TRBJ2-5; perhaps TRBD2 as D (6 bases). Germline assignment: CDR1 LGHDT and CDR2 YNNKEL (reference sequence). Trimming removed 4 bases at V and 4 bases at J, with 10 bases between. This CDR3 contains 13 residues. The CDR3 is CASSRTGRETQYF. The DNA for the CDR3 is TGTGCCAGCAGCCGAACCGGGAGAGAGACCCAGTACTTC.

The table lists this clone with a count of one. This chain joins TRBV27 and TRBJ2-7; perhaps TRBD2 as D (6 bases). In germline, CDR1 is MNHEY, CDR2 SMNVEV (reference sequence). CDR3 size: 14 residues. V lost 1 base and J lost 2, with 9 bases in between. CDR3 loop: CASSLFPGAYEQYF. The DNA for the CDR3 is TGTGCCAGCAGTTTATTCCCGGGGGCCTACGAGCAGTACTTC.

The rearrangement links TRBV5-4 to TRBJ1-1; TRBD1 matches at 10 bases. CDR3 size: 14 residues. V was pared by 3 bases and J by 6 bases, with 5 bases of the junction left unmatched. From germline, CDR1 is SGHNT and CDR2 YYREEE (reference sequence). CDR3 protein: CASSSRDRGSEAFF. The CDR3 region has the DNA TGTGCCAGCAGCTCCCGGGACAGGGGTTCTGAAGCTTTCTTT.

V and J are TRBV7-9 and TRBJ2-1; 7 bases line up with TRBD2. Germline CDR1 reads SEHNR; CDR2 reads FQNEAQ (reference sequence). Trimming at V came to 7 bases and at J to 7 bases, leaving 7 bases not matched to a gene. CDR3 length equals 13 residues. The CDR3 here is CASTQLAENEQFF. The CDR3 nucleotides read TGTGCCAGCACTCAGCTAGCGGAAAATGAGCAGTTCTTC. The full variable domain, in which reference TRBV7-9 and TRBJ2-1 provide the parts outside the CDR3, is DTGVSQNPRHKITKRGQNVTFRCDPISEHNRLYWYRQTLGQGPEFLTYFQNEAQLEKSRLLSDRFSAERPKGSFSTLEIQRTEQGDSAMYLCASTQLAENEQFFGPGTRLTVL.

CDR3 coding DNA: TGTGCCAGCAGTTCCGAAGGGGGGGCTTATGGCTACACCTTC. It yields the protein CASSSEGGAYGYTF. This chain uses TRBV27 with TRBJ1-2; a possible D gene is TRBD1 (6 bases). The CDR3 is 14 residues long. Per the germline V gene, CDR1 is MNHEY and CDR2 is SMNVEV (reference sequence). Trimming stripped 4 bases from V and 5 bases from J, with 14 bases between.

The chain carries TRBV5-1 and TRBJ2-6, with D perhaps matching TRBD1 (6 bases). The CDR3 contains 17 residues. Trimming removed 5 bases from V and 0 bases from J, with 15 bases in between. Per germline, CDR1 SGHRS and CDR2 YFSETQ. The CDR3 DNA sequence: TGCGCCAGCAGTAAACAGGGTTCTGACTCTGGGGCCAACGTCCTGACTTTC. This sequence encodes CASSKQGSDSGANVLTF.

This chain joins TRBV5-1 and TRBJ2-3; 7 bases are a match to TRBD1. Germline CDR1 reads SGHRS; CDR2 reads YFSETQ. Losses at the gene ends were 6 bases for V and 0 bases for J; bases not matched to a gene: 10. The CDR3 is 16 residues long. CDR3 bases: TGCGCCAGCACCATCTCCGGGACAGACAGCACAGATACGCAGTATTTT. Its protein product is CASTISGTDSTDTQYF. The whole variable domain, remainder taken from reference TRBV5-1 and TRBJ2-3, is KAGVTQTPRYLIKTRGQQVTLSCSPISGHRSVSWYQQTPGQGLQFLFEYFSETQRNKGNFPGRFSGRQFSNSRSEMNVSTLELGDSALYLCASTISGTDSTDTQYFGPGTRLTVL.

The chain links TRBV19 to TRBJ2-1; 7 bases match TRBD2. V lost 4 bases and J lost 3; bases outside the gene matches: 15. Germline CDR1 and CDR2: LNHDA and SQIVND (reference sequence). The CDR3 runs 18 residues. The CDR3 coding sequence is TGTGCCAGTAGTAAGTCCCCCCAATGGCGGGGGATCTACAATGAGCAGTTCTTC. It is translated as CASSKSPQWRGIYNEQFF.

This chain joins TRBV27 and TRBJ2-6; D is uncertain. Trimming pared 4 bases from V and 3 bases from J, leaving 4 bases between. The CDR3 loop spans 13 amino acids. CDR1 and CDR2 (germline): MNHEY, SMNVEV (reference sequence). In nucleotides, the CDR3 is TGTGCCAGCAGTTCCTTTGGGGCCAACGTCCTGACTTTC. It codes for CASSSFGANVLTF.

This chain uses TRBV27 with TRBJ2-7, with 10 bases lining up with TRBD1. The J segment lost 1 base and the V segment lost 3 bases, leaving 6 bases of the junction unmatched. The CDR3 is made up of 16 amino acids. Germline values: CDR1 MNHEY, CDR2 SMNVEV (reference sequence). The CDR3 bases are TGTGCCAGCAGTTTCTCCGACAGGGGGCCATCCTACGAGCAGTACTTC. This sequence encodes CASSFSDRGPSYEQYF.

V is TRBV9 and J is TRBJ1-1; the D gene is possibly TRBD1 (6 bases). V shed 3 bases and J shed 7 bases, with 16 bases lying between them. CDR3 length: 14 amino acids. Germline V gene lookup returns CDR1 SGDLS and CDR2 YYNGEE. CDR3 residues: CASSASPGVGEAFF. DNA of the CDR3: TGTGCCAGCAGCGCAAGCCCAGGGGTTGGTGAAGCTTTCTTT.

The genes are TRBV6-1 and TRBJ2-5; 8 bases map to TRBD2. CDR1 is MNHNS, CDR2 SASEGT, per germline. The V segment lost 3 bases and the J segment 1 base; nucleotides outside the gene matches: 1. The CDR3 sequence is 14 residues long. In DNA, the CDR3 is TGTGCCAGCAGTGAGGGACTAGTCCAAGAGACCCAGTACTTC. This encodes CASSEGLVQETQYF.